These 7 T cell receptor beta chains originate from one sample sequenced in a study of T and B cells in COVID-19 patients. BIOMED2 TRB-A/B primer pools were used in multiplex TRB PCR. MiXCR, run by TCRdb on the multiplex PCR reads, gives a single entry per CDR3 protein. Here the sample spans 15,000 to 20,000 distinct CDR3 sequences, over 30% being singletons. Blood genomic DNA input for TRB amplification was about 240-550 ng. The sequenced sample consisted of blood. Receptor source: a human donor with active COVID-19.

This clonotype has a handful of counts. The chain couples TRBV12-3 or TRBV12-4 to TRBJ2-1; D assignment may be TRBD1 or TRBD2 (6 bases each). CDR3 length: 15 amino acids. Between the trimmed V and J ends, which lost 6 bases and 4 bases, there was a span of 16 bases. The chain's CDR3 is CASSRLGGGYNEQFF. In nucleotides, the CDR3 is TGTGCCAGCAGCCGGTTGGGGGGCGGTTACAATGAGCAGTTCTTC.

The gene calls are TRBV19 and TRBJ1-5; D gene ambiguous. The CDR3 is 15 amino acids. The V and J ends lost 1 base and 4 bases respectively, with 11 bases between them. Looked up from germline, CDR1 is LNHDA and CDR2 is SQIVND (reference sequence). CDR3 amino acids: CASSIGYAGNQPQHF. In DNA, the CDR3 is TGTGCCAGTAGTATAGGGTATGCAGGTAATCAGCCCCAGCATTTT.

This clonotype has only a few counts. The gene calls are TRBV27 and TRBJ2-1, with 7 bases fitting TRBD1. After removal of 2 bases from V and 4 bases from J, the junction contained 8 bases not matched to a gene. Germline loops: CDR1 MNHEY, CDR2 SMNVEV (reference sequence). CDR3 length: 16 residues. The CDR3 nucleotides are TGTGCCAGCAGTTTACTTCCGGGACAGAATTACAATGAGCAGTTCTTC. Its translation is CASSLLPGQNYNEQFF.

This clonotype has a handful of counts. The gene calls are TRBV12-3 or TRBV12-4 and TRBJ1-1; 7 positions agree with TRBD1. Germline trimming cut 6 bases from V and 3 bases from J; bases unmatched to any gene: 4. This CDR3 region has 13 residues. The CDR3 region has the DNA TGTGCCAGCAGCCCCAGGGGGGACACTGAAGCTTTCTTT. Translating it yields CASSPRGDTEAFF.

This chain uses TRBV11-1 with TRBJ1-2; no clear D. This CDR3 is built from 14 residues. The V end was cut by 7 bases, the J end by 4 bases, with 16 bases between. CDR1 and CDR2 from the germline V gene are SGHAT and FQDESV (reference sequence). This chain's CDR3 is CASNPVRALYGYTF. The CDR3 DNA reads TGTGCCAGCAACCCCGTAAGGGCCCTCTATGGCTACACCTTC. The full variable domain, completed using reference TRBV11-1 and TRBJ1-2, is EAEVAQSPRYKITEKSQAVAFWCDPISGHATLYWYRQILGQGPELLVQFQDESVVDDSQLPKDRFSAERLKGVDSTLKIQPAELGDSAMYLCASNPVRALYGYTFGSGTRLTVV.

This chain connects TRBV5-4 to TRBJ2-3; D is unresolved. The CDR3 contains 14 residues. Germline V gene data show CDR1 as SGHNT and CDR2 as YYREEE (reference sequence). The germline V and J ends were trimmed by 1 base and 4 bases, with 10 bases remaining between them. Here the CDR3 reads CASSLLGGSDTQYF. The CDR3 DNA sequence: TGTGCCAGCAGCTTGTTAGGCGGCTCAGATACGCAGTATTTT.

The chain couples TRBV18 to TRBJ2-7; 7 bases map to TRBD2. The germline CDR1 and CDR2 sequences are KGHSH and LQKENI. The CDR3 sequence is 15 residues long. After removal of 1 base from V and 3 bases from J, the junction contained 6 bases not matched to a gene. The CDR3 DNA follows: TGTGCCAGCTCACCACGTGGGGGGGAAGTCTACGAGCAGTACTTC. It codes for CASSPRGGEVYEQYF.